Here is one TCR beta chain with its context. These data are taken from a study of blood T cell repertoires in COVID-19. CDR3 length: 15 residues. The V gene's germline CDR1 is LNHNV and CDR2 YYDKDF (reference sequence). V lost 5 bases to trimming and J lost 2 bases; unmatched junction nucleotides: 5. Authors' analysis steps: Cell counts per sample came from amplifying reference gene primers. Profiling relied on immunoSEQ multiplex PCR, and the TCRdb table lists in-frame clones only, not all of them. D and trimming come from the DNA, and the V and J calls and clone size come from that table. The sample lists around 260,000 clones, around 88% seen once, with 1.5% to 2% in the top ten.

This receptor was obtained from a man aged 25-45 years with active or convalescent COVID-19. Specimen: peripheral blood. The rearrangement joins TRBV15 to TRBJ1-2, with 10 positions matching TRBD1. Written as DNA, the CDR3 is TGTGCCACCAGCGAGCCGGGACAGGGGAACTATGGCTACACCTTC. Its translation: CATSEPGQGNYGYTF.